The 24 T cell receptor beta chains below come from one sample, sequenced in a study of blood T cell repertoires in COVID-19. Using immunoSEQ multiplex PCR, the repertoire was profiled, and TCRdb retains in-frame clones only, with some absent. The sample has 300,000 or so clones; around 90% are singletons. The sequenced sample consisted of peripheral blood. The receptors come from a woman aged 25 to 39 with COVID-19, enrolled during active disease.

The J gene is TRBJ2-7, the V gene TRBV2; tentative D call: TRBD2 (5 bases). The CDR3 has 13 amino acids. Germline CDR1 is SNHLY and CDR2 is FYNNEI. V was shortened by 6 bases and J by 6 bases, with 15 bases between the two germline ends. The CDR3 protein is CASRRDLSSEQYF. The DNA of the CDR3 is TGTGCCAGCAGACGGGATCTTTCCAGCGAGCAGTACTTC.

The chain links TRBV19 to TRBJ1-6, with no clear D. V was cut by 3 bases and J by 6 bases, with 9 bases left in between. This CDR3 has 14 residues. Per germline, CDR1 LNHDA and CDR2 SQIVND (reference sequence). The CDR3 DNA reads as TGTGCCAGTAGTATGGGCCCACTTAATTCACCCCTCCACTTT. This sequence encodes CASSMGPLNSPLHF.

DNA for the CDR3: TGTGCCAGCAGCCCACTAGCGGAATCCTACAATGAGCAGTTCTTC. Translating it yields CASSPLAESYNEQFF. The chain links TRBV5-4 to TRBJ2-1; the match to TRBD2 covers 8 bases. There are 15 residues in the CDR3. Germline V gene sequence: CDR1 SGHNT, CDR2 YYREEE (reference sequence). V shed 4 bases, J shed 1 base, and the junction held 4 bases outside the gene matches.

The chain joins TRBV30 to TRBJ1-5; 8 bases map to TRBD1. CDR3 length equals 14 residues. Losses at the gene ends were 0 bases for V and 7 bases for J; bases not matched to a gene: 5. The V gene's germline CDR1 is GTSNPN and CDR2 SVGIG (reference sequence). The CDR3 region has the DNA TGTGCCTGGAGTGTAGCAGGGGGCTACCAGCCCCAGCATTTT. Translating it yields CAWSVAGGYQPQHF.

This chain joins TRBV5-1 and TRBJ2-2; TRBD1 matches 9 bases. Germline V CDR1 and CDR2: SGHRS, YFSETQ. CDR3 length: 14 residues. The V gene end was trimmed by 5 bases and the J gene end by 5 bases; junction bases not matched to a gene: 4. CDR3 protein: CASSSGQGTGELFF. Here the CDR3 DNA reads TGCGCCAGCAGTTCGGGACAGGGAACCGGGGAGCTGTTTTTT. The variable domain in full, with the rest retrieved from reference TRBV5-1 and TRBJ2-2, is KAGVTQTPRYLIKTRGQQVTLSCSPISGHRSVSWYQQTPGQGLQFLFEYFSETQRNKGNFPGRFSGRQFSNSRSEMNVSTLELGDSALYLCASSSGQGTGELFFGEGSRLTVL.

The V and J genes are TRBV3-1 (or the pseudogene TRBV3-2) and TRBJ2-2; D unresolved. Looked up from germline, CDR1 is LGHDT and CDR2 is YNNKEL (reference sequence). V lost 4 bases to trimming and J lost 5 bases, with 8 bases between them. This CDR3 spans 13 amino acids. The CDR3, as DNA: TGTGCCAGCAGCCTACCCGGGACCGGGGAGCTGTTTTTT. Protein: CASSLPGTGELFF.

This chain connects TRBV2 to TRBJ1-1, with D maybe TRBD1 (6 bases). Trimming stripped 8 bases from V and 4 bases from J, with 17 bases between. Germline CDR1 SNHLY, CDR2 FYNNEI. The CDR3 spans 14 residues. The CDR3 region is CASARGYGFTEAFF. The CDR3 DNA reads as TGTGCCAGCGCCAGGGGCTATGGGTTCACTGAAGCTTTCTTT.

This chain uses TRBV7-2 with TRBJ1-6; 9 bases agree with TRBD1. The CDR3 consists of 14 residues. After removal of 7 bases from V and 7 bases from J, the junction contained 5 bases not matched to a gene. Germline CDR1 SGHTA, CDR2 FQGNSA. DNA of the CDR3: TGTGCCAGCAACCTCGGGACAGGGAATTCACCCCTCCACTTT. Translating gives CASNLGTGNSPLHF. The whole variable domain, filled in from reference TRBV7-2 and TRBJ1-6, reads GAGVSQSPSNKVTEKGKDVELRCDPISGHTALYWYRQSLGQGLEFLIYFQGNSAPDKSGLPSDRFSAERTGGSVSTLTIQRTQQEDSAVYLCASNLGTGNSPLHFGNGTRLTVT.

CDR3 loop: CASSVGSVSGANVLTF. The CDR3 DNA is TGTGCCAGCAGCGTAGGCAGTGTCTCTGGGGCCAACGTCCTGACTTTC. The chain joins TRBV9 to TRBJ2-6, with D unclear. Deletions cut 0 bases from V and 0 bases from J, with 7 bases between. The CDR3 has 16 amino acids. Germline-derived CDR1 and CDR2 are SGDLS and YYNGEE.

This chain uses TRBV30 with TRBJ1-5, with 7 bases fitting TRBD1. The CDR3 spans 14 residues. Germline V lookup: CDR1 GTSNPN, CDR2 SVGIG (reference sequence). V lost 5 bases and J lost 4; bases outside the gene matches: 8. CDR3 in amino acids: CAWAGTALNQPQHF. The CDR3 DNA follows: TGTGCCTGGGCGGGGACAGCCCTTAATCAGCCCCAGCATTTT.

This chain uses TRBV7-3 with TRBJ1-6, with D maybe TRBD1 (6 bases). Germline V gene sequence: CDR1 SGHTA, CDR2 FQGTGA. The CDR3 spans 16 residues. V was shortened by 5 bases and J by 1 base, with 12 bases between the two germline ends. The CDR3 region is CASSEIGGSYNSPLHF. In DNA form, the CDR3 reads TGTGCCAGCAGCGAAATAGGGGGATCCTATAATTCACCCCTCCACTTT.

In regard to this clone: This specimen includes other DNA sequences encoding the same CDR3. The V gene is TRBV7-9, the J gene TRBJ2-3, with D tentatively TRBD1 (5 bases). The V end was cut by 1 base, the J end by 3 bases, with 8 bases between. Per germline, CDR1 SEHNR and CDR2 FQNEAQ (reference sequence). CDR3 length: 14 amino acids. CDR3 residues: CASSLEGSTDTQYF. CDR3 DNA sequence: TGTGCCAGCAGCTTAGAGGGGTCGACAGATACGCAGTATTTT.

J is TRBJ2-7 and V is TRBV6-5, with TRBD2 matching over 14 bases. V dropped 4 bases and J dropped 3; count of bases not matched to a gene: 5. This CDR3 region has 16 residues. Germline assignment: CDR1 MNHEY and CDR2 SVGAGI. Written as DNA, the CDR3 is TGTGCCAGCAGTTCTGGGACTAGCGGGAGTTTCTACGAGCAGTACTTC. Translated: CASSSGTSGSFYEQYF.

This clone was seen a single time. V usage is TRBV9 and J usage is TRBJ2-3, with 7 bases identical to TRBD2. The V and J ends lost 0 bases and 2 bases, in that order; junction bases with no gene match: 6. The length of the CDR3 is 16 residues. The germline CDR1 and CDR2 sequences are SGDLS and YYNGEE. CDR3 protein: CASSVVGLAATDTQYF. The CDR3 bases are TGTGCCAGCAGCGTAGTGGGGCTAGCGGCCACAGATACGCAGTATTTT. The whole variable domain, filled in from reference TRBV9 and TRBJ2-3, reads DSGVTQTPKHLITATGQRVTLRCSPRSGDLSVYWYQQSLDQGLQFLIQYYNGEERAKGNILERFSAQQFPDLHSELNLSSLELGDSALYFCASSVVGLAATDTQYFGPGTRLTVL.

This chain connects TRBV11-2 to TRBJ1-5, with D unresolved. CDR1 is SGHAT and CDR2 is FQNNGV in the germline V gene. The CDR3 has 13 residues. Between the trimmed V and J ends, which lost 1 base and 6 bases, there was a span of 7 bases. In DNA form, the CDR3 reads TGTGCCAGCAGCTTAGGGAGCGGTCAGCCCCAGCATTTT. This translates into CASSLGSGQPQHF.

This clone was observed once. The chain couples TRBV11-2 to TRBJ1-1; TRBD1 matches at 9 bases. V lost 4 bases and J lost 1; bases outside the gene matches: 4. This CDR3 spans 15 amino acids. Per germline, CDR1 SGHAT and CDR2 FQNNGV. CDR3 in DNA: TGTGCCAGCAGCTCAGGACAGGGGCGGAACACTGAAGCTTTCTTT. It is translated as CASSSGQGRNTEAFF.

The V and J genes are TRBV7-9 and TRBJ2-2; TRBD1 matches at 9 bases. V trimming: 4 bases; J trimming: 6 bases; junction bases outside the gene matches: 15. Germline CDR1 SEHNR, CDR2 FQNEAQ (reference sequence). The CDR3 runs to 18 residues. Written as DNA, the CDR3 is TGTGCCAGCAGCTCCTCACTAAAACCCGGGACAGGGCCCGGGGAGCTGTTTTTT. Translating it yields CASSSSLKPGTGPGELFF.

The chain links TRBV7-9 to TRBJ2-7, with D possibly TRBD2 on 5 matching bases. Germline V gene lookup returns CDR1 SEHNR and CDR2 FQNEAQ (reference sequence). CDR3 size: 16 residues. V gave up 1 base and J gave up 3 bases, with 16 bases separating them. The CDR3: CASSLVSGSLNYEQYF. The CDR3 DNA follows: TGTGCCAGCAGCTTAGTCAGCGGAAGTTTGAACTACGAGCAGTACTTC.

This clone has a handful of counts. The V gene is TRBV30, the J gene TRBJ2-3; TRBD1 matches at 9 bases. The germline V gene has CDR1 GTSNPN and CDR2 SVGIG (reference sequence). The CDR3 runs 16 residues. J lost 2 bases, V lost 5 bases, and 11 bases had no gene match. The CDR3 DNA reads as TGTGCCTGGGGACTCGTCCGGGACAGGGACACAGATACGCAGTATTTT. Amino acid sequence: CAWGLVRDRDTDTQYF.

The V and J genes are TRBV28 and TRBJ2-7; tentative D call: TRBD2 (7 bases). V was pared by 7 bases and J by 3 bases, with 16 bases between. The CDR3 sequence is 14 residues long. CDR1 and CDR2 from the germline V gene are MDHEN and SYDVKM. DNA of the CDR3: TGTGCCAGCAACCCCGCAGGGGAGGGCTACGAGCAGTACTTC. This translates into CASNPAGEGYEQYF.

This chain joins TRBV19 and TRBJ2-3; D call uncertain. Germline V CDR1 and CDR2: LNHDA, SQIVND (reference sequence). Trimming pared 7 bases from V and 2 bases from J, leaving 10 bases between. This CDR3 is built from 13 residues. The CDR3 DNA is TGTGCCAGTATAGGCAGGATCACAGATACGCAGTATTTT. It translates to CASIGRITDTQYF. Drawing the rest from reference TRBV19 and TRBJ2-3, the complete variable domain is DGGITQSPKYLFRKEGQNVTLSCEQNLNHDAMYWYRQDPGQGLRLIYYSQIVNDFQKGDIAEGYSVSREKKESFPLTVTSAQKNPTAFYLCASIGRITDTQYFGPGTRLTVL.

The gene calls are TRBV5-1 and TRBJ2-2; 7 bases fit TRBD2. The V segment lost 1 base and the J segment 0 bases; nucleotides outside the gene matches: 3. The CDR3 runs 16 residues. The germline V gene has CDR1 SGHRS and CDR2 YFSETQ. Here the CDR3 reads CASSLRLAANTGELFF. The CDR3 region has the DNA TGCGCCAGCAGCTTGCGACTAGCAGCGAACACCGGGGAGCTGTTTTTT. Full variable domain (missing parts from reference TRBV5-1 and TRBJ2-2): KAGVTQTPRYLIKTRGQQVTLSCSPISGHRSVSWYQQTPGQGLQFLFEYFSETQRNKGNFPGRFSGRQFSNSRSEMNVSTLELGDSALYLCASSLRLAANTGELFFGEGSRLTVL.

The chain joins TRBV5-6 to TRBJ2-1, with D possibly matching TRBD2 (5 bases). Germline V gene sequence: CDR1 SGHDT, CDR2 YYEEEE. V was shortened by 3 bases and J by 3 bases, with 19 bases between the two germline ends. This CDR3 region has 17 residues. CDR3: CASSSPHSRGLYNEQFF. The CDR3, as DNA: TGTGCCAGCAGCTCCCCCCACTCTCGCGGACTCTACAATGAGCAGTTCTTC.

The chain employs TRBV5-1 and TRBJ2-1; 9 bases match TRBD2. Germline trimming cut 8 bases from V and 6 bases from J; bases unmatched to any gene: 12. Germline-derived CDR1 and CDR2 are SGHRS and YFSETQ. The CDR3 consists of 15 residues. Here the CDR3 reads CASRPNSGSTNEQFF. The CDR3, as DNA: TGCGCCAGTAGACCCAATAGCGGGAGCACCAATGAGCAGTTCTTC. The full variable domain, in which reference TRBV5-1 and TRBJ2-1 provide the parts outside the CDR3, is KAGVTQTPRYLIKTRGQQVTLSCSPISGHRSVSWYQQTPGQGLQFLFEYFSETQRNKGNFPGRFSGRQFSNSRSEMNVSTLELGDSALYLCASRPNSGSTNEQFFGPGTRLTVL.